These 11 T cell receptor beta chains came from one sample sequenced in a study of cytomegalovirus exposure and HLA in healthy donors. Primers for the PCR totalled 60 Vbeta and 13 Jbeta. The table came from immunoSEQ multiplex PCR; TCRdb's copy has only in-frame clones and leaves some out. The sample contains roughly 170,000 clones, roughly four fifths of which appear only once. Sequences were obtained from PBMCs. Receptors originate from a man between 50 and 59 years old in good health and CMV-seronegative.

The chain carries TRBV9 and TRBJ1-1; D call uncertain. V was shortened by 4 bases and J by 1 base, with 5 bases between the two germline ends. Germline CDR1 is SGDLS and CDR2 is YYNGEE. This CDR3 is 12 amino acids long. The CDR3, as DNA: TGTGCCAGCAGCACAGCGAACACTGAAGCTTTCTTT. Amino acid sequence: CASSTANTEAFF.

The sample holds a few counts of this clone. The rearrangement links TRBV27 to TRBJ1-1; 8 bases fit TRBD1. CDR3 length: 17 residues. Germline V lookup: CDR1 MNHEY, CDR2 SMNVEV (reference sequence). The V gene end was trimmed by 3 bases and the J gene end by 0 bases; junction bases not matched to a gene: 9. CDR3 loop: CASSFLGQGRMNTEAFF. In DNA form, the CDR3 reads TGTGCCAGCAGTTTTCTCGGACAGGGTAGGATGAACACTGAAGCTTTCTTT.

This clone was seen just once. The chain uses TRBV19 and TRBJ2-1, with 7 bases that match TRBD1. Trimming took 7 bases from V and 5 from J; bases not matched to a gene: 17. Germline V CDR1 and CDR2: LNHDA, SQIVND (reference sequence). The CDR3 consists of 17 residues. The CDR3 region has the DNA TGTGCCAGTAATTCCCCGAGCGACTCAGGGGGTCACAATGAGCAGTTCTTC. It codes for CASNSPSDSGGHNEQFF.

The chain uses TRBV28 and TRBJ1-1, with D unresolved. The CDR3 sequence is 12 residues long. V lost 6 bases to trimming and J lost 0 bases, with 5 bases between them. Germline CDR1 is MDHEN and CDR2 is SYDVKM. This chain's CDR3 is CASRPMNTEAFF. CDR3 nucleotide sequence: TGTGCCAGCAGGCCTATGAACACTGAAGCTTTCTTT.

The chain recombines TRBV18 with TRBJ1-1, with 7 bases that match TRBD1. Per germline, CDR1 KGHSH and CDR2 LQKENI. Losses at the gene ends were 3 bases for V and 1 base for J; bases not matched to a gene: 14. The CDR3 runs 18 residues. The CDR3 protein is CASSPLFRDRLSNTEAFF. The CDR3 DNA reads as TGTGCCAGCTCACCTTTATTCCGGGACAGACTATCGAACACTGAAGCTTTCTTT.

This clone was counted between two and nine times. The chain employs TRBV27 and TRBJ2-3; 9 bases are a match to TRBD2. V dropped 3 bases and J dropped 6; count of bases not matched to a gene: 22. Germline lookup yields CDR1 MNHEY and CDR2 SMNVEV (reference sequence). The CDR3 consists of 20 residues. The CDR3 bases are TGTGCCAGCAGTTTGTTTGACGCGGGGGGGCGACGAAGGCTCGTGGATACGCAGTATTTT. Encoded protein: CASSLFDAGGRRRLVDTQYF.

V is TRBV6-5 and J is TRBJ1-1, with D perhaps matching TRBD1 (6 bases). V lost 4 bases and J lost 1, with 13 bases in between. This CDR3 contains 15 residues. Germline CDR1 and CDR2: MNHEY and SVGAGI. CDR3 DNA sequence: TGTGCCAGCAGTTCACCGGGACACGGGAACACTGAAGCTTTCTTT. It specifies CASSSPGHGNTEAFF.

The CDR3 region is CASSRTSGGYTGELFF. CDR3 coding DNA: TGTGCCAGCAGTAGGACTAGCGGGGGGTACACCGGGGAGCTGTTTTTT. The rearrangement joins TRBV7-3 to TRBJ2-2, with TRBD2 matching 14 bases. Germline V lookup: CDR1 SGHTA, CDR2 FQGTGA. CDR3 size: 16 residues. J was trimmed by 3 bases and V by 6 bases; bases with no gene match: 3.

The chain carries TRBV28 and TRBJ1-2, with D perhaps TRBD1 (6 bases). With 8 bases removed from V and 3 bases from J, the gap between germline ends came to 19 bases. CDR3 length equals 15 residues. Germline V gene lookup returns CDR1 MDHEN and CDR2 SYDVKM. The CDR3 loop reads CASLRQGIRYYGYTF. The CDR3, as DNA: TGTGCCAGCCTCCGGCAGGGGATTCGTTACTATGGCTACACCTTC.

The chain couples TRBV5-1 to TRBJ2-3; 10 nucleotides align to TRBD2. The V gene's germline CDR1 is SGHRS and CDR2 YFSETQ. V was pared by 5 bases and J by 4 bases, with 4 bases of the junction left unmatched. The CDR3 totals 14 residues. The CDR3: CASRKSGGADTQYF. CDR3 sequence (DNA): TGCGCCAGCAGAAAAAGCGGGGGGGCAGATACGCAGTATTTT.

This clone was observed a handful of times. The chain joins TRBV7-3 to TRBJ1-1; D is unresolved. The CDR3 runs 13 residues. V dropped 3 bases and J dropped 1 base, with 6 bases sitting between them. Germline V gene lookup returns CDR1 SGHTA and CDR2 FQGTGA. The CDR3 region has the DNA TGTGCCAGCAGCTTTCAGGAGAACACTGAAGCTTTCTTT. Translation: CASSFQENTEAFF.